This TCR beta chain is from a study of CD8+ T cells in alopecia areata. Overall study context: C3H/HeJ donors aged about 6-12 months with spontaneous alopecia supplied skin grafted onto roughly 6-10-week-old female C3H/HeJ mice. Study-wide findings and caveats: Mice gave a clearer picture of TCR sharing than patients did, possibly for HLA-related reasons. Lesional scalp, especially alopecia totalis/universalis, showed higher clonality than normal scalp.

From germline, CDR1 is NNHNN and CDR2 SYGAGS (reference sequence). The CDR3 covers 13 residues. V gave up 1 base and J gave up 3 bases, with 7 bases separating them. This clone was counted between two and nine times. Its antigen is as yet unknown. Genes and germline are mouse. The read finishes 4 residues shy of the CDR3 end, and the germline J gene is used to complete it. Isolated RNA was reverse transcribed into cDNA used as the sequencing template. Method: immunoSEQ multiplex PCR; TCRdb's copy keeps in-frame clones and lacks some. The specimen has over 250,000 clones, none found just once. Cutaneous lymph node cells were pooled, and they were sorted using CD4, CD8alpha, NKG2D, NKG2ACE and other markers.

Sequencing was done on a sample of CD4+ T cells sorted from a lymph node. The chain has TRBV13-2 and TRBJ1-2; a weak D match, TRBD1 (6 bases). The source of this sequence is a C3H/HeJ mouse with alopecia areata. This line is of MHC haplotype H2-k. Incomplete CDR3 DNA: TGTGCCAGCGGTGATCAGGGGTACTCC. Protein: CASGDQGYS. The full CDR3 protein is CASGDQGYSDYTF.